This T cell receptor (beta chain) is drawn from a study of OX40 agonist ivuxolimab in advanced cancers. Repertoires were generated with immunoSEQ multiplex PCR, while TCRdb's copy carries only in-frame clones and drops some. Among more than 55,000 clones listed, about 89% were seen once. The V gene lost 0 bases and the J gene lost 8 bases, with 5 bases spanning the gap. Per germline, CDR1 LGHNA and CDR2 YNFKEQ. This CDR3 comprises 12 residues. Remarks on this clone: Its antigen is undetermined.

Points from the study as a whole: Expanded peripheral T cell antigen specificity was not determined.

The chain is built from TRBV4-2 and TRBJ2-1; D gene unclear. The TCR comes from an adult with an advanced solid tumor such as melanoma, head and neck, liver or kidney cancer. The specimen was CD4+ or CD8+ T cells sorted from blood, collected in a trial of the OX40 agonist ivuxolimab. CDR3 loop: CASSQDQYEQFF. CDR3 nucleotides: TGTGCCAGCAGCCAAGATCAATATGAGCAGTTCTTC.